This T cell receptor beta chain originates from a study of shared clonotypes between healthy human individuals. Overall study: A couple of women and a few men aged 18 to 49 served as donors. General study points: Owing to a small donor count, the genetic and exposure-history diversity represented was limited.

The germline gives CDR1 SGHRS, CDR2 YFSETQ. The length of the CDR3 is 13 residues. V lost 4 bases and J lost 5, with 9 bases in between. For this clone: The antigen is undetermined.

Original processing methods: ImmunoSEQ junction-only sequences lacked quality scores, so their filtering differed. TCRdb's table, derived via immunoSEQ multiplex PCR, lists solely in-frame clones and lacks some. That table supplies the V and J calls and clone size; D and trimming were determined from the DNA. The table includes more than 1 million clones, approximately 78% detected once. The chain has TRBV5-1 and TRBJ2-2, with D uncertain. The sample was memory CD4+ T cells from PBMCs. Indicated subset: CD45RA-negative fraction. This sequence was found in a man aged 18 to 29 in good health. Some clones in this sample may be carry-over from other donors' samples. The CDR3 region is CASSLRSTGELFF. Here the CDR3 DNA reads TGCGCCAGCAGCCTCCGGTCTACCGGGGAGCTGTTTTTT.